A single sample is the source of the 24 T cell receptor beta chains below, sequenced in a study of blood T cells in healthy people across ages. A J-beta primer mix and a sample-barcoded 5' primer were used in a second PCR of about 7 to 12 cycles. TCRdb processed the 5' RACE reads anew with MiXCR; each CDR3 protein has one entry. The data contain approximately 320,000 distinct CDR3 sequences, roughly 26% of them singletons. Sequencing used blood. These receptors were taken from a woman aged 70 to 79 in good health.

This clonotype has only a few counts. The rearrangement uses TRBV2 and TRBJ2-7, with D perhaps TRBD1 (7 bases). In germline, CDR1 is SNHLY, CDR2 FYNNEI. This CDR3 region has 14 residues. The ends were cut back, 6 bases at V and 1 base at J, with 13 bases in the middle. CDR3 in amino acids: CASREGASSYEQYF. For the CDR3, the DNA is TGTGCCAGCAGGGAGGGGGCGTCTTCCTACGAGCAGTACTTC.

This clonotype was seen more than once but under ten times. This chain uses TRBV7-2 with TRBJ2-7, with 8 bases identical to TRBD2. V was pared by 6 bases and J by 5 bases, with 9 bases of the junction left unmatched. The CDR3 loop spans 14 amino acids. Germline assignment: CDR1 SGHTA and CDR2 FQGNSA. The CDR3 loop reads CASRAPGLGDEQYF. DNA for the CDR3: TGTGCCAGCAGAGCCCCGGGACTAGGTGACGAGCAGTACTTC.

The chain recombines TRBV28 with TRBJ1-5; D not certain. V was clipped by 8 bases and J by 14 bases, with 19 bases between them. Per the germline V gene, CDR1 is MDHEN and CDR2 is SYDVKM. The CDR3 length is 12 residues. The CDR3 DNA reads as TGTGCCAGCGGGAGTAGGCTCGGTGGTAAGCATTTT. Residues: CASGSRLGGKHF. Full variable domain (remainder filled in from reference TRBV28 and TRBJ1-5): DVKVTQSSRYLVKRTGEKVFLECVQDMDHENMFWYRQDPGLGLRLIYFSYDVKMKEKGDIPEGYSVSREKKERFSLILESASTNQTSMYLCASGSRLGGKHFGDGTRLSIL.

This chain links TRBV5-4 with TRBJ2-5; TRBD1 might be the D (6 bases). The CDR3 is 13 residues long. V shed 2 bases and J shed 9 bases, with 14 bases lying between them. Germline CDR1 is SGHNT and CDR2 is YYREEE (reference sequence). CDR3 DNA: TGTGCCAGCAGCTTTGATCAGGGGTCGCCCCAGTACTTC. This sequence encodes CASSFDQGSPQYF.

This clonotype has at least ten counts. The chain has TRBV29-1 and TRBJ2-5, with 12 bases fitting TRBD2. Germline CDR1 SQVTM, CDR2 ANQGSEA. V was clipped by 2 bases and J by 4 bases; unmatched bases: 8. The CDR3 is 16 residues long. The DNA for the CDR3 is TGCAGCGTTGAATCCCTAGCGGGAGGGTTCCGAGAGACCCAGTACTTC. Translated, it gives CSVESLAGGFRETQYF.

This clonotype was counted only a few times. No conserved phenylalanine or tryptophan ends this CDR3, so it is likely a read error. The chain employs TRBV10-3 and TRBJ2-1, with 7 bases that match TRBD2. This CDR3 contains 12 residues. Germline CDR1 and CDR2: ENHRY and SYGVKD. The trim removed 6 bases at V and 12 bases at J, leaving 8 bases unmatched. This CDR3 is CAISESGTTQFS. The CDR3 DNA follows: TGTGCCATCAGCGAATCCGGGACTACGCAGTTCTCC.

The sample holds many counts of this clonotype. The gene calls are TRBV29-1 and TRBJ2-5; the match to TRBD2 covers 9 bases. V lost 6 bases and J lost 5; bases outside the gene matches: 4. CDR1 SQVTM and CDR2 ANQGSEA come from the germline V gene. The CDR3 runs 12 residues. The CDR3 protein is CSVGTSSETQYF. CDR3 bases: TGCAGCGTCGGGACTAGCAGTGAGACCCAGTACTTC. Drawing the rest from reference TRBV29-1 and TRBJ2-5, the complete variable domain is SAVISQKPSRDICQRGTSLTIQCQVDSQVTMMFWYRQQPGQSLTLIATANQGSEATYESGFVIDKFPISRPNLTFSTLTVSNMSPEDSSIYLCSVGTSSETQYFGPGTRLLVL.

This clonotype was counted only a few times. The V call is TRBV20-1, the J call TRBJ1-1; D unclear. Germline V gives CDR1 DFQATT, CDR2 SNEGSKA (reference sequence). V was trimmed by 3 bases and J by 5 bases, leaving 13 bases between them. The CDR3 covers 13 residues. The CDR3 is CSASAGSRTEAFF. The CDR3 DNA reads as TGCAGTGCTAGTGCGGGGTCCCGAACTGAAGCTTTCTTT.

DNA of the CDR3: TGTGCCAGCAGCTTTAAGGGAGCTTCCTACAATGAGCAGTTCTTC. This codes for CASSFKGASYNEQFF. The V and J genes are TRBV7-3 and TRBJ2-1; D might be TRBD2 (5 bases). This CDR3 spans 15 amino acids. The V gene lost 3 bases and the J gene lost 1 base, with 10 bases spanning the gap. From germline, CDR1 is SGHTA and CDR2 FQGTGA.

This chain uses TRBV29-1 with TRBJ2-1, with a tentative D call TRBD1 (5 bases). Germline V gene lookup returns CDR1 SQVTM and CDR2 ANQGSEA. The CDR3 is 15 amino acids. V lost 5 bases to trimming and J lost 7 bases, with 21 bases between them. In nucleotides, the CDR3 is TGCAGCGTTCGACAGTCCTCTATAGGAATTAATGAGCAGTTCTTC. It encodes CSVRQSSIGINEQFF.

There are many counts of this clonotype. As DNA, the CDR3 is TGTGCCAGCAGTTTCGGACAAGAGACCCAGTACTTC. Its protein is CASSFGQETQYF. The chain joins TRBV12-3 or TRBV12-4 to TRBJ2-5, with D unresolved. With 3 bases removed from V and 2 bases from J, the gap between germline ends came to 4 bases. This CDR3 comprises 12 residues.

The chain is built from TRBV6-6 and TRBJ1-1; 8 positions agree with TRBD1. The CDR3 length is 14 residues. The V gene's germline CDR1 is MNHNY and CDR2 SVGAGI (reference sequence). Trimming cost V 3 bases and J 1 base; bases outside gene matches: 1. The CDR3 DNA reads TGTGCCAGCAGTTATACAGGGGGGAACACTGAAGCTTTCTTT. Its translation: CASSYTGGNTEAFF.

This clonotype was counted between two and nine times. The chain recombines TRBV5-1 with TRBJ2-2, with D uncertain. The V end was cut by 0 bases, the J end by 2 bases, with 8 bases between. Per germline, CDR1 SGHRS and CDR2 YFSETQ. This CDR3 is 15 amino acids long. The CDR3 bases are TGCGCCAGCAGCTTGGCTGGCATAAACACCGGGGAGCTGTTTTTT. Residues: CASSLAGINTGELFF.

This clonotype was counted only a few times. Possible read error: a much larger clone is one base away. This chain uses TRBV25-1 with TRBJ2-3; 14 positions match TRBD2. CDR3 length: 19 amino acids. J gave up 1 base and V 6 bases, and 12 bases lay outside the gene matches. The germline V gene encodes CDR1 MGHDK and CDR2 SYGVNS. The CDR3 loop reads CASSGTSGSVAGGTDTQYF. The CDR3 DNA is TGTGCCAGCAGCGGGACTAGCGGGAGCGTAGCTGGGGGCACAGATACGCAGTATTTT.

This clonotype was counted ten times or more. The chain links TRBV7-2 to TRBJ2-7; 9 bases match TRBD2. The CDR3 consists of 17 residues. The germline CDR1 and CDR2 sequences are SGHTA and FQGNSA. With 5 bases clipped from V and 0 bases from J, the junction kept 11 bases outside the gene matches. CDR3 nucleotides: TGTGCCAGCAGCGCAGACAGATTTAGCGGGAGCTCCTACGAGCAGTACTTC. Amino acids: CASSADRFSGSSYEQYF. The full variable domain, with the rest looked up from reference TRBV7-2 and TRBJ2-7, is GAGVSQSPSNKVTEKGKDVELRCDPISGHTALYWYRQSLGQGLEFLIYFQGNSAPDKSGLPSDRFSAERTGGSVSTLTIQRTQQEDSAVYLCASSADRFSGSSYEQYFGPGTRLTVT.

The chain recombines TRBV29-1 with TRBJ2-5; no clear D gene. TRBJ2-1 matches the DNA end more closely, so the J call is doubtful. Germline V CDR1 and CDR2: SQVTM, ANQGSEA. The CDR3 extends over 12 amino acids. The CDR3 loop is CSVDRTTDEQFF. CDR3 DNA sequence: TGCAGCGTTGATCGGACGACGGATGAGCAGTTCTTC.

The chain is built from TRBV4-3 and TRBJ1-5; unclear D gene. The CDR3 has 13 amino acids. Germline V CDR1 and CDR2: LGHNA, YSLEER. With 0 bases removed from V and 6 bases from J, the gap between germline ends came to 6 bases. CDR3 nucleotides: TGCGCCAGCAGCCAAGATCTGACTCAGCCCCAGCATTTT. Translated: CASSQDLTQPQHF.

The chain uses TRBV20-1 and TRBJ2-1, with 13 bases that match TRBD2. V shed 5 bases and J 8 bases; nucleotides not matched to a gene: 9. Germline V gene data show CDR1 as DFQATT and CDR2 as SNEGSKA (reference sequence). This CDR3 has 15 amino acids. The CDR3 spells CSAWHGTSGKYEQFF. CDR3 nucleotides: TGCAGTGCTTGGCACGGGACTAGCGGGAAATATGAGCAGTTCTTC.

The table lists this clonotype with many counts. The rearrangement uses TRBV15 and TRBJ2-5; 7 nucleotides align to TRBD2. The ends lost 3 bases at V and 2 bases at J; junction bases unmatched: 6. The CDR3 runs 15 residues. CDR1 and CDR2 (germline): LNHNV, YYDKDF (reference sequence). The CDR3 is CATSSFSGPQETQYF. The DNA for the CDR3 is TGTGCCACCAGCAGCTTTAGCGGGCCGCAAGAGACCCAGTACTTC.

This clonotype appeared many times. The V and J genes are TRBV28 and TRBJ1-4; D remains unclear. CDR1 is MDHEN and CDR2 is SYDVKM in the germline V gene. This CDR3 comprises 11 residues. Trimming took 2 bases from V and 7 from J, leaving 2 bases between them. DNA for the CDR3: TGTGCCAGCAGTTTAGCTGAAAAACTGTTTTTT. Amino acids: CASSLAEKLFF.

V usage is TRBV29-1 and J usage is TRBJ2-5, with 9 nucleotides matching TRBD1. The CDR3 sequence is 13 residues long. In germline, CDR1 is SQVTM, CDR2 ANQGSEA. V gave up 3 bases and J gave up 5 bases; unmatched junction bases: 4. The CDR3: CSVDGQGTETQYF. CDR3 DNA: TGCAGCGTTGATGGACAGGGGACGGAGACCCAGTACTTC.

A remark on this clonotype: A read error may account for a junction end that differs from germline. The J gene is TRBJ2-2, the V gene TRBV3-1; 7 bases are a match to TRBD1. Germline CDR1 LGHDT, CDR2 YNNKEL (reference sequence). The CDR3 extends over 15 amino acids. Here the CDR3 reads CASSQGQTNTGELFF. As DNA, the CDR3 is TGTGCCAGCAGCCAGGGACAGACGAACACGGGGGAGCTGTTTTTT.

As regards this clonotype: The junction does not match germline at one end; this may be a read error. The chain employs TRBV29-1 and TRBJ2-5; D uncertain. Germline V gene lookup returns CDR1 SQVTM and CDR2 ANQGSEA. This CDR3 is 13 amino acids long. CDR3 nucleotides: TGCAGCGCATCGCGAGGTAGCCAAGAGATCCAGTACTTC. This encodes CSASRGSQEIQYF.

The sample holds a few counts of this clonotype. The V gene is TRBV7-2, the J gene TRBJ2-4; the D gene is possibly TRBD2 (6 bases). Trimming took off 6 bases at V and 1 base at J, with 13 bases between the two ends. Per germline, CDR1 SGHTA and CDR2 FQGNSA. CDR3 length equals 15 residues. The CDR3 bases are TGTGCCAGCAGTCCGGAGGGCCTGGCCAAAAACATTCAGTACTTC. Its translation is CASSPEGLAKNIQYF.